This T cell receptor (beta chain) was obtained from a study of T cell responses to AZD1222 COVID-19 vaccine (dated by TCRdb to about 2021). Turning to the overall study: AZD1222 recipients given second doses at about 4 weeks or at about 12 weeks were pooled, since spike-specific TCR depth and breadth were not found to differ between the two schedules. TCR sequencing covered fewer than 250 trial participants: 200 to 210 given two doses of AZD1222 and about 26 given two doses of MenACWY control vaccine. Trial participants were enrolled by age into 18-55, 56-69 and 70-plus year subgroups, with about 150, 28 and 57 TCR-sequenced participants respectively.

This clone has only a few counts. Its antigen is still unknown. Base qualities are not at hand, and no much larger clone is one base apart. The CDR3 regions of human TCRbeta chains were analyzed by immunosequencing. The published analysis was carried out like this. TCRs in the repertoires were compared against a reference library of SARS-CoV-2-specific TCRs that had been generated with the MIRA antigen-specificity platform. Breadth was defined as the fraction of unique TCRs that were SARS-CoV-2-associated, and depth was defined as the fraction of total T cells that were SARS-CoV-2-associated. Each spike-specific TCR was assigned to its reactive spike region and to a CD4 or CD8 class using the MIRA data. Log10-transformed breadth and depth values were compared by one-way ANOVA with Sidak's multiple comparisons tests. TCRdb mirrors the immuneACCESS table, restricted to in-frame sequences. Some clones are absent from its copies; in checked studies, under half trace to an unresolved V gene, and the reason for the others is unknown. V and J calls and clone size follow that table, whereas D and trimming were derived from the DNA. For this sample there are 95,000 to 110,000 clones; 80% to 90% appear just once. The ten largest make up roughly 20% of the sample.

General conclusions and limits of the study: The 56-69-year group was small, and its depth increase did not reach significance, likely because of low power. After two AZD1222 doses, both the breadth and the depth of spike-specific TCRs were significantly higher than at day 0 and than in MenACWY recipients. Reportedly, almost half of the unique spike-specific TCRs recognized epitopes lying outside the regions that are mutated in the B.1.351 and B.1.1.7 variants. Participants were mostly white British and included more females than males, and it was suggested by the authors that clonal diversity may have been underestimated. Conclusions about previously exposed vaccinees were limited because only 6 or 7 AZD1222 recipients were SARS-CoV-2 seropositive at baseline. No day 14 peak-response samples were available, so repertoires were characterized only after the peak T cell response. The whole spike protein was spanned by vaccine-associated CD4 TCRs, and dominant responses were seen in regions 160-218 and 743-854.

The CDR3 spans 14 residues, from the cysteine through the phenylalanine. Only the CDR3 part of the read is kept: 42 bases, read in frame from the first base. CDR1 DFQATT and CDR2 SNEGSKA are derived from the germline V gene (reference sequence). V is pruned by 3 bases and J by 3 bases, leaving 4 bases of the junction without a gene match. The time point label here, explained by the study, means: baseline before first vaccination. Vaccinee samples came from UK trials COV001 and COV002, including a single-blind randomized controlled phase 2/3 trial of AZD1222 (ChAdOx1 nCoV-19) in healthy adults. For TCRbeta chain sequencing, PBMC samples from trial participants were taken at day 0 and at day 28 after the second dose.

The rearranged segments are TRBV20-1 and TRBJ1-4; TRBD1 agrees with 7 junctional bases. This TCR was sampled from an adult in good health. The starting material was peripheral blood, obtained on day 0 of AZD1222 vaccination. CDR3 sequence: CSASEGASNEKLFF. The nucleotide sequence is TGCAGTGCTAGTGAGGGGGCTTCTAATGAAAAACTGTTTTTT.